The next 5 T cell receptor beta chains were all read from a single sample in a study of cytomegalovirus exposure and HLA in healthy donors (dated by TCRdb to 2016 to 2017). Library preparation used the immunoSEQ multiplex PCR assay. For the multiplex PCR, a mixture combining 60 forward primers for TCR Vbeta segments and 13 reverse primers for TCR Jbeta segments was used. The source is immuneACCESS, and TCRdb retained only in-frame sequences with V and J called. Part of the clones is not carried over; for the studies checked, unresolved V genes explain less than half of this, and the remainder is unexplained. Here the sample has hundreds of thousands of clones; 80% to 85% occur a single time. The ten largest account for 0.71% of the sample. Sequencing was performed on PBMCs. The receptors were sampled from a boy younger than 10 in good health and CMV-seronegative.

The rearrangement links TRBV4-2 to TRBJ2-5; D not resolved. The J call is uncertain, as TRBJ2-7 better fits the DNA end. This CDR3 is 13 amino acids long. The germline V gene encodes CDR1 LGHNA and CDR2 YNFKEQ. In nucleotides, the CDR3 is TGTGCCAGCAGCCAAGGATCACGCTACGAGCAGTACTTC. Translation gives CASSQGSRYEQYF.

This clone was detected only once. The chain has TRBV27 and TRBJ2-7; D is uncertain. Germline V CDR1 and CDR2: MNHEY, SMNVEV (reference sequence). This CDR3 has 14 residues. With 5 bases removed from V and 0 bases from J, the gap between germline ends came to 11 bases. The CDR3 spells CASSPSSFSYEQYF. CDR3 DNA: TGTGCCAGCAGTCCCTCGAGTTTCTCCTACGAGCAGTACTTC.

This clone has just a few counts. CDR3: CASSDSFRAESNYGYTF. The CDR3 bases are TGTGCCAGCAGTGACTCGTTCAGGGCTGAGAGTAACTATGGCTACACCTTC. The chain uses TRBV6-4 and TRBJ1-2; the D gene is possibly TRBD1 (5 bases). Germline CDR1 and CDR2: MRHNA and SNTAGT. The CDR3 has 17 amino acids. V gave up 0 bases and J gave up 1 base, with 15 bases separating them.

The chain combines TRBV7-2 with TRBJ2-5, with TRBD2 matching over 10 bases. Looked up from germline, CDR1 is SGHTA and CDR2 is FQGNSA. The CDR3 contains 14 residues. J gave up 4 bases and V 4 bases, and 3 bases lay outside the gene matches. Here the CDR3 DNA reads TGTGCCAGCAGCTCGGGACTAGCGACAGAGACCCAGTACTTC. Encoded protein: CASSSGLATETQYF.

The chain is built from TRBV5-1 and TRBJ2-7, with a tentative D call TRBD1 (5 bases). This CDR3 has 13 amino acids. CDR1 SGHRS and CDR2 YFSETQ come from the germline V gene. V dropped 0 bases and J dropped 4 bases, with 8 bases sitting between them. CDR3 in amino acids: CASSLATDYEQYF. The DNA of the CDR3 is TGCGCCAGCAGCTTGGCGACAGATTACGAGCAGTACTTC.